The source of this TCR beta chain is a study of blood T cell repertoires in COVID-19. Turning to the study itself: Sites in the United States, Italy and Spain provided acute and convalescent COVID-19 samples. T cells, B-cell-depleted T cells, or PBMCs supplied cDNA or gDNA.

The length of the CDR3 is 17 residues. Germline-derived CDR1 and CDR2 are KGHSH and LQKENI. V dropped 6 bases and J dropped 0; count of bases not matched to a gene: 10. In the original processing: Scientists estimated how many nucleated cells there were by amplifying reference gene primers. Assay used: immunoSEQ multiplex PCR; TCRdb lists only in-frame clones, some missing. That table gives V, J and clone size, and the DNA gave D and trimming. The sample includes about 130,000 clones, 85% of them seen just once. The sequenced sample was peripheral blood. The rearrangement uses TRBV18 and TRBJ1-5, with 8 bases lining up with TRBD1. This receptor was identified in a woman of 80 years or more with acute or convalescent COVID-19. DNA for the CDR3: TGTGCCAGCTCCTCGGACAGGGCTGCCCATAGCAATCAGCCCCAGCATTTT. Translation: CASSSDRAAHSNQPQHF. Variable domain in full (rest from reference TRBV18 and TRBJ1-5): NAGVMQNPRHLVRRRGQEARLRCSPMKGHSHVYWYRQLPEEGLKFMVYLQKENIIDESGMPKERFSAEFPKEGPSILRIQQVVRGDSAAYFCASSSDRAAHSNQPQHFGDGTRLSIL.